This T cell receptor (beta chain) was sequenced during a study of siplizumab effects on memory and regulatory T cells. Findings and limits, study-wide: Tregs proliferating in siplizumab cultures lacked confirmation of their suppressive function. Naive T cells appeared more varied than memory cells and looked like key alloresponse contributors. Fewer alloreactive sequences mapped to unstimulated CD4+ memory cells under siplizumab.

The V end lost 0 bases, the J end lost 10 bases, and 13 bases lay between the germline ends. Per the germline V gene, CDR1 is MNHNY and CDR2 is SVGAGI (reference sequence). The CDR3 runs 14 residues. In the case of this clone: Its specificity is not known.

Assay used: immunoSEQ multiplex PCR; TCRdb lists only in-frame clones, some missing. Of roughly 110,000 clones listed, about 93% are singletons. The sequence derives from a human donor in good health. Material for sequencing was non-Treg CD4+ T cells sorted from blood. The chain is built from TRBV6-6 and TRBJ1-5; no firm D call. CDR3 in amino acids: CASSYSPVSDPQHF. CDR3 in DNA: TGTGCCAGCAGTTACTCGCCAGTAAGCGACCCCCAGCATTTT.